Listed below are T cell receptor beta chains from one sample, sequenced in a study of technical replicates of blood from a few donors. Clones were sequenced by immunoSEQ multiplex PCR, and TCRdb holds only the in-frame ones, with some missing. The table has more than 60,000 clones, approximately 95% seen once. The sample comprised T cells isolated from PBMCs. The origin of the receptors is a human donor in good health. The CDR3 runs from the conserved cysteine through the conserved F or W. D genes are given only for firm matches. Clone size is shown for a subset of rows, as once, few, many or a class of expanded clone.

CDR3 DNA: TGCGCCAGCAGCTTGGGTTCCGGTCAGCCCCAGCATTTT
CDR3 protein: CASSLGSGQPQHF
V gene: TRBV5-1
D gene: .
J gene: TRBJ1-5
clone size: few

CDR3 DNA: TGTGCCAGCAGCAGAAGGGGACTAGCGGGAGAGAATAAAATTGGTGAGCAGTTCTTC
CDR3 protein: CASSRRGLAGENKIGEQFF
V gene: TRBV21-1
D gene: .
J gene: TRBJ2-1
clone size: .

CDR3 DNA: TGTGCCAGCCAAGGGACTAGAAACACCGGGGAGCTGTTTTTT
CDR3 protein: CASQGTRNTGELFF
V gene: TRBV2
D gene: TRBD2
J gene: TRBJ2-2
clone size: .

CDR3 DNA: TGTGCCAGCAGTTTATCGGGGGTTTATCAGAACACTGAAGCTTTCTTT
CDR3 protein: CASSLSGVYQNTEAFF
V gene: TRBV28
D gene: .
J gene: TRBJ1-1
clone size: .

CDR3 DNA: TGTGCCAGCAGTTTTATCGGGGGGGCCATGTATACGCAGTATTTT
CDR3 protein: CASSFIGGAMYTQYF
V gene: TRBV27
D gene: TRBD2
J gene: TRBJ2-3
clone size: once

CDR3 DNA: TGTGCCAGCAGCATAAGCGGGACCAGCACAGATACGCAGTATTTT
CDR3 protein: CASSISGTSTDTQYF
V gene: TRBV11-1
D gene: TRBD2
J gene: TRBJ2-3
clone size: .

CDR3 DNA: TGCACCGCTAGCAGGGGCGAGCAGTACTTC
CDR3 protein: CTASRGEQYF
V gene: TRBV20-1
D gene: .
J gene: TRBJ2-7
clone size: .

CDR3 DNA: TGTGCCAGCAGTGAACTCAGGGAAGAGACCCAGTACTTC
CDR3 protein: CASSELREETQYF
V gene: TRBV6-1
D gene: .
J gene: TRBJ2-5
clone size: .

CDR3 DNA: TGCGCCAGCAGCCCGGTAGCGGGAGGAAATGAGCAGTTCTTC
CDR3 protein: CASSPVAGGNEQFF
V gene: TRBV5-1
D gene: TRBD2
J gene: TRBJ2-1
clone size: .

CDR3 DNA: TGTGCCAGCAGCCGCATGGGACAGGGGGTCGGCGAGCAGTACTTC
CDR3 protein: CASSRMGQGVGEQYF
V gene: TRBV27
D gene: TRBD1
J gene: TRBJ2-7
clone size: .

CDR3 DNA: TGTGCCACCACGACAGGGACAACTAATGAAAAACTGTTTTTT
CDR3 protein: CATTTGTTNEKLFF
V gene: TRBV28
D gene: TRBD1
J gene: TRBJ1-4
clone size: few

CDR3 DNA: TGTGCCAGCAGCTTCCATACTGAAGCTTTCTTT
CDR3 protein: CASSFHTEAFF
V gene: TRBV11-2
D gene: .
J gene: TRBJ1-1
clone size: few

CDR3 DNA: TGTGCCAGCAGTTTAACAGGGGCTCACTATGGCTACACCTTC
CDR3 protein: CASSLTGAHYGYTF
V gene: TRBV28
D gene: TRBD1
J gene: TRBJ1-2
clone size: .

CDR3 DNA: TGTGCCAGCAGCTCTCTACGGGGTCTTGGAGGCTACACCTTC
CDR3 protein: CASSSLRGLGGYTF
V gene: TRBV7-2
D gene: .
J gene: TRBJ1-2
clone size: .

CDR3 DNA: TGTGCCTGGAATACGGGGGGGGGCCTTTCGTTTTTT
CDR3 protein: CAWNTGGGLSFF
V gene: TRBV30
D gene: .
J gene: TRBJ1-4
clone size: .

CDR3 DNA: TGTGCCAGCAGTGAGGACAGGGACACTGAAGCTTTCTTT
CDR3 protein: CASSEDRDTEAFF
V gene: TRBV2
D gene: TRBD1
J gene: TRBJ1-1
clone size: once

CDR3 DNA: TGTGCCAGCAGCCCAGGGGAAACCGGGGAGCTGTTTTTT
CDR3 protein: CASSPGETGELFF
V gene: TRBV7-6
D gene: .
J gene: TRBJ2-2
clone size: .

CDR3 DNA: TGTGCCAGCTCACCAGTGGGCATTCTAAACAGCTATGGCTACACCTTC
CDR3 protein: CASSPVGILNSYGYTF
V gene: TRBV18
D gene: .
J gene: TRBJ1-2
clone size: .

CDR3 DNA: TGTGCCAGCAGCTTAGACCTAGCGGGGGGGCCAGTAGATACGCAGTATTTT
CDR3 protein: CASSLDLAGGPVDTQYF
V gene: TRBV7-9
D gene: TRBD2
J gene: TRBJ2-3
clone size: .

CDR3 DNA: TGTGCCAGCAGTTTAGCGGGAGAATACTACGAGCAGTACTTC
CDR3 protein: CASSLAGEYYEQYF
V gene: TRBV27
D gene: TRBD2
J gene: TRBJ2-7
clone size: .

CDR3 DNA: TGTGCTAGTGCCTTGGGCCTAACAGGGAGCGACTATGGCTACACCTTC
CDR3 protein: CASALGLTGSDYGYTF
V gene: TRBV12-5
D gene: .
J gene: TRBJ1-2
clone size: .

CDR3 DNA: TGTGCCAGCAGCCTCGCCAGGGGAGCCAAAAACATTCAGTACTTC
CDR3 protein: CASSLARGAKNIQYF
V gene: TRBV7-9
D gene: .
J gene: TRBJ2-4
clone size: .

CDR3 DNA: TGTGCCAGCAGCGAGTCAACCTTTACAGGGGCAGATACGCAGTATTTT
CDR3 protein: CASSESTFTGADTQYF
V gene: TRBV11-3
D gene: TRBD1
J gene: TRBJ2-3
clone size: .

CDR3 DNA: TGTGCCAGCAGGCCACAGGGGGCGATCAATCAGCCCCAGCATTTT
CDR3 protein: CASRPQGAINQPQHF
V gene: TRBV28
D gene: TRBD1
J gene: TRBJ1-5
clone size: .

CDR3 DNA: TGCGCCAGCAGCCAATCCCGGGGACAGGGACAGGTTAAAAACGTTAAGTACTTC
CDR3 protein: CASSQSRGQGQVKNVKYF
V gene: TRBV4-1
D gene: TRBD1
J gene: TRBJ2-7
clone size: .

CDR3 DNA: TGTGCCTGGAGTCCGGGACAGGCTAAATATAGCAATCAGCCCCAGCATTTT
CDR3 protein: CAWSPGQAKYSNQPQHF
V gene: TRBV30
D gene: TRBD1
J gene: TRBJ1-5
clone size: .

CDR3 DNA: TGTGCCAGCAGCCCCCGGGGGAAAGCTGGAAACACCATATATTTT
CDR3 protein: CASSPRGKAGNTIYF
V gene: TRBV7-9
D gene: .
J gene: TRBJ1-3
clone size: .

CDR3 DNA: TGCGCCAGCAGCTCTCAAGGTGGGGCGGCGTACCAAGAGACCCAGTACTTC
CDR3 protein: CASSSQGGAAYQETQYF
V gene: TRBV4-1
D gene: .
J gene: TRBJ2-5
clone size: .

CDR3 DNA: TGTGCCAGCAGTGCAGACAGGGGCTACGAGCAGTACTTC
CDR3 protein: CASSADRGYEQYF
V gene: TRBV6-4
D gene: TRBD1
J gene: TRBJ2-7
clone size: .

CDR3 DNA: TGCAGCGTGGAGAATGACAGGCCAGCCTACGAGCAGTACTTC
CDR3 protein: CSVENDRPAYEQYF
V gene: TRBV29-1
D gene: .
J gene: TRBJ2-7
clone size: .

CDR3 DNA: TGTGCCAGCAGCTTCACTAGCGGGGGGGCAGATACGCAGTATTTT
CDR3 protein: CASSFTSGGADTQYF
V gene: TRBV7-3
D gene: TRBD2
J gene: TRBJ2-3
clone size: once

CDR3 DNA: TGTGCCAGCAGAACGACGACAGGTCTAGGTGAGCAGTTCTTC
CDR3 protein: CASRTTTGLGEQFF
V gene: TRBV27
D gene: .
J gene: TRBJ2-1
clone size: .

CDR3 DNA: TGTGCCACCAGCAGAATGGACAGTAACTATGGCTACACCTTC
CDR3 protein: CATSRMDSNYGYTF
V gene: TRBV15
D gene: .
J gene: TRBJ1-2
clone size: .

CDR3 DNA: TGTGCCAGCAGGGCACAACAAGAGACCCAGTACTTC
CDR3 protein: CASRAQQETQYF
V gene: TRBV6-6
D gene: .
J gene: TRBJ2-5
clone size: .

CDR3 DNA: TGCGCCAGCAGCCAACCAGGGCAATCCAACTATGGCTACACCTTC
CDR3 protein: CASSQPGQSNYGYTF
V gene: TRBV4-1
D gene: .
J gene: TRBJ1-2
clone size: .

CDR3 DNA: TGTGCCAGTCTCACTGGGACAGGGTTCTACAATGAGCAGTTCTTC
CDR3 protein: CASLTGTGFYNEQFF
V gene: TRBV18
D gene: TRBD1
J gene: TRBJ2-1
clone size: .

CDR3 DNA: TGTGCCAGCAGTTACTCGGCGGGAAGGGGCACTGAAGCTTTCTTT
CDR3 protein: CASSYSAGRGTEAFF
V gene: TRBV6-5
D gene: .
J gene: TRBJ1-1
clone size: .

CDR3 DNA: TGTGCCAGCAGCGTCGGGGGACAGGGCTCCTACAATGAGCAGTTCTTC
CDR3 protein: CASSVGGQGSYNEQFF
V gene: TRBV9
D gene: TRBD1
J gene: TRBJ2-1
clone size: .

CDR3 DNA: TGTGCCAGTAGCTTCTTAAATATTTCACCCCTCCACTTT
CDR3 protein: CASSFLNISPLHF
V gene: TRBV19
D gene: .
J gene: TRBJ1-6
clone size: .

CDR3 DNA: TGTGCCAGCAGCGCCGCCGTAGGAGGCCTAGCGGGGGGGTACACAGATACGCAGTATTTT
CDR3 protein: CASSAAVGGLAGGYTDTQYF
V gene: TRBV9
D gene: TRBD2
J gene: TRBJ2-3
clone size: .

CDR3 DNA: TGTGCCAGCAGCCCCGCGGACAGGGGAAGGCACGAGCAGTACTTC
CDR3 protein: CASSPADRGRHEQYF
V gene: TRBV5-4
D gene: TRBD1
J gene: TRBJ2-7
clone size: .

CDR3 DNA: TGCGCCAGCAGCCAGACAAGGACTTTAAACTATGGCTACACCTTC
CDR3 protein: CASSQTRTLNYGYTF
V gene: TRBV4-1
D gene: .
J gene: TRBJ1-2
clone size: .

CDR3 DNA: TGCAGCGTTGAAGGTCGACTAGCGGGTGAGCAGTACTTC
CDR3 protein: CSVEGRLAGEQYF
V gene: TRBV29-1
D gene: TRBD2
J gene: TRBJ2-7
clone size: once

CDR3 DNA: TGCAGCGTTGGACTAGCGGGAGGAGATACGCAGTATTTT
CDR3 protein: CSVGLAGGDTQYF
V gene: TRBV29-1
D gene: TRBD2
J gene: TRBJ2-3
clone size: .

CDR3 DNA: TGTGCCATCAGTATTTTACAGGGGCGCGCTGCGGGAAACACCATATATTTT
CDR3 protein: CAISILQGRAAGNTIYF
V gene: TRBV10-3
D gene: TRBD1
J gene: TRBJ1-3
clone size: .

CDR3 DNA: TGCGCCAGCAGCTCCCAACTAGAAGATACGCAGTATTTT
CDR3 protein: CASSSQLEDTQYF
V gene: TRBV5-1
D gene: .
J gene: TRBJ2-3
clone size: .

CDR3 DNA: TGTGCCAGCAGTGAGGGGGGGCCGTACAATGAGCAGTTCTTC
CDR3 protein: CASSEGGPYNEQFF
V gene: TRBV2
D gene: .
J gene: TRBJ2-1
clone size: .

CDR3 DNA: TGTGCCATCAGGGACACTACTCCGGGCACTGAAGCTTTCTTT
CDR3 protein: CAIRDTTPGTEAFF
V gene: TRBV10-3
D gene: .
J gene: TRBJ1-1
clone size: .

CDR3 DNA: TGTGCCAGCAGATCAGAACCCGGCAATCAGCCCCAGCATTTT
CDR3 protein: CASRSEPGNQPQHF
V gene: TRBV2
D gene: .
J gene: TRBJ1-5
clone size: .

CDR3 DNA: TGTGCCAGCAGTTATGACAGGGGGCATCAGCCCCAGCATTTT
CDR3 protein: CASSYDRGHQPQHF
V gene: TRBV6-5
D gene: TRBD1
J gene: TRBJ1-5
clone size: .

CDR3 DNA: TGTGCCAGTAGTATAGGGGGAGTGACCACAGATACGCAGTATTTT
CDR3 protein: CASSIGGVTTDTQYF
V gene: TRBV19
D gene: .
J gene: TRBJ2-3
clone size: .

CDR3 DNA: TGTGCCAGCGGTAATTTAGCGGATGAGCAGTTCTTC
CDR3 protein: CASGNLADEQFF
V gene: TRBV25-1
D gene: .
J gene: TRBJ2-1
clone size: .

CDR3 DNA: TGTGCCAGCAGTTGGGCTGGAAATCAGCCCCAGCATTTT
CDR3 protein: CASSWAGNQPQHF
V gene: TRBV6-5
D gene: .
J gene: TRBJ1-5
clone size: .

CDR3 DNA: TGCGCCAGCTTTTATCGGGGACAAGAGACCCAGTACTTC
CDR3 protein: CASFYRGQETQYF
V gene: TRBV5-1
D gene: .
J gene: TRBJ2-5
clone size: .

CDR3 DNA: TGTGCCAGCTCACCGGGACAGGGAAATGGCTACACCTTC
CDR3 protein: CASSPGQGNGYTF
V gene: TRBV18
D gene: TRBD1
J gene: TRBJ1-2
clone size: .

CDR3 DNA: TGTGCCAGCAGCGTGGGGCGGACAGGGGTGAATCAGCCCCAGCATTTT
CDR3 protein: CASSVGRTGVNQPQHF
V gene: TRBV7-9
D gene: TRBD1
J gene: TRBJ1-5
clone size: .

CDR3 DNA: TGTGCCAGCAGCTTGGGGGGACAGGGAGACTACGAGCAGTACTTC
CDR3 protein: CASSLGGQGDYEQYF
V gene: TRBV5-4
D gene: TRBD1
J gene: TRBJ2-7
clone size: once

CDR3 DNA: TGTGCCAGCTCACCGCCGCGAGCCAAAGAGACCCAGTACTTC
CDR3 protein: CASSPPRAKETQYF
V gene: TRBV18
D gene: .
J gene: TRBJ2-5
clone size: .

CDR3 DNA: TGTGCCAGCTCCCCCTCCGCCGGGACAGGGAATGAAAAACTGTTTTTT
CDR3 protein: CASSPSAGTGNEKLFF
V gene: TRBV18
D gene: TRBD1
J gene: TRBJ1-4
clone size: once

CDR3 DNA: TGCAGTGCTACCCAACGGGACAGGGTCAGCTTC
CDR3 protein: CSATQRDRVSF
V gene: TRBV20-1
D gene: TRBD1
J gene: TRBJ2-7
clone size: .